This T cell receptor beta chain emerged from a study of cytotoxic CD8 clonotypes in ibrutinib-treated CLL. This table comes from immunoSEQ multiplex PCR, and its TCRdb copy is limited to in-frame clones, with some not included. The sample has 68,000 or so clones, more than 60% seen once. The CDR3 has 15 amino acids. CDR1 and CDR2 from the germline V gene are SGHAT and FQNNGV. V shed 5 bases and J 3 bases; nucleotides not matched to a gene: 9. Genomic DNA in an amount of approximately 2 micrograms was extracted from cryopreserved PBMCs and used for the preparation of TCR beta libraries. This specimen consisted of PBMCs, obtained after 12 months of ibrutinib treatment. The chain employs TRBV11-2 and TRBJ2-5, with TRBD2 matching 7 bases. The clonotype originates from a human donor with chronic lymphocytic leukemia. The CDR3 DNA is TGTGCCAGCAGCCGGGGGGAGCGGGCGGAAGAGACCCAGTACTTC. It codes for CASSRGERAEETQYF.